The 7 T cell receptor beta chains given below trace back to one sample, sequenced in a study of blood T cell repertoires in COVID-19. TCRdb's copy holds only in-frame clones and misses some; the assay was immunoSEQ multiplex PCR. The sample lists 200,000 to 300,000 clones, around 90% occurring once. Material for sequencing was peripheral blood. These TCRs come from a man aged 55 to 70 who had recovered from COVID-19.

The chain uses TRBV5-1 and TRBJ1-1, with 8 bases lining up with TRBD1. The CDR3 contains 15 residues. From germline, CDR1 is SGHRS and CDR2 YFSETQ. V dropped 4 bases and J dropped 2; count of bases not matched to a gene: 7. The CDR3 here is CASSGGQGVNTEAFF. The CDR3 DNA reads TGCGCCAGCAGCGGAGGACAGGGAGTTAACACTGAAGCTTTCTTT.

V and J are TRBV7-2 and TRBJ2-3, with unresolved D. The CDR3 covers 17 residues. Looked up from germline, CDR1 is SGHTA and CDR2 is FQGNSA. Trimming cost V 6 bases and J 0 bases, with 19 bases left between them. For the CDR3, the DNA is TGTGCCAGCAGTCTAATGGGCGTTCACCTTAGCACAGATACGCAGTATTTT. It translates to CASSLMGVHLSTDTQYF. The full variable domain, rest sourced from reference TRBV7-2 and TRBJ2-3, is GAGVSQSPSNKVTEKGKDVELRCDPISGHTALYWYRQSLGQGLEFLIYFQGNSAPDKSGLPSDRFSAERTGGSVSTLTIQRTQQEDSAVYLCASSLMGVHLSTDTQYFGPGTRLTVL.

This chain joins TRBV7-9 and TRBJ2-2; a weak D match, TRBD1 (5 bases). Germline loops: CDR1 SEHNR, CDR2 FQNEAQ (reference sequence). V dropped 4 bases and J dropped 4 bases, with 16 bases sitting between them. There are 16 residues in the CDR3. CDR3 sequence (DNA): TGTGCCAGCAGCTCATTTGGGCAGGGCGGCACCGGGGAGCTGTTTTTT. Protein product: CASSSFGQGGTGELFF.

The gene calls are TRBV7-2 and TRBJ1-1, with 10 bases aligning to TRBD1. This CDR3 region has 14 residues. V trimming: 4 bases; J trimming: 4 bases; junction bases outside the gene matches: 3. Germline lookup yields CDR1 SGHTA and CDR2 FQGNSA. The CDR3 protein is CASSSRTGGTEAFF. The CDR3 DNA reads TGTGCCAGCAGCTCGCGGACAGGGGGCACTGAAGCTTTCTTT.

J is TRBJ1-5 and V is TRBV12-5; D is ambiguous. Germline V lookup: CDR1 LGHNT, CDR2 FRNRAP. Trimming shortened V by 0 bases and J by 2 bases, and 8 bases separated the two germline ends. CDR3 length: 15 residues. The CDR3 DNA follows: TGTGCTAGTGGTTTGGTACCAGATCGCAATCAGCCCCAGCATTTT. Protein: CASGLVPDRNQPQHF.

The J gene is TRBJ1-6, the V gene TRBV6-6; tentative D call: TRBD1 (5 bases). The CDR3 extends over 14 amino acids. The V gene's germline CDR1 is MNHNY and CDR2 SVGAGI (reference sequence). V lost 10 bases and J lost 9, with 19 bases in between. The CDR3 coding sequence is TGTGCCACCCTAGGTGGGGGAGGTGGTTCACCCCTCCACTTT. The encoded protein is CATLGGGGGSPLHF.

This chain joins TRBV6-5 and TRBJ2-3; 7 nucleotides align to TRBD2. Germline loops: CDR1 MNHEY, CDR2 SVGAGI. The trim removed 6 bases at V and 10 bases at J, leaving 4 bases unmatched. This CDR3 is 11 amino acids long. CDR3 residues: CASSGREAQYF. Written as DNA, the CDR3 is TGTGCCAGCAGCGGACGGGAGGCGCAGTATTTT.